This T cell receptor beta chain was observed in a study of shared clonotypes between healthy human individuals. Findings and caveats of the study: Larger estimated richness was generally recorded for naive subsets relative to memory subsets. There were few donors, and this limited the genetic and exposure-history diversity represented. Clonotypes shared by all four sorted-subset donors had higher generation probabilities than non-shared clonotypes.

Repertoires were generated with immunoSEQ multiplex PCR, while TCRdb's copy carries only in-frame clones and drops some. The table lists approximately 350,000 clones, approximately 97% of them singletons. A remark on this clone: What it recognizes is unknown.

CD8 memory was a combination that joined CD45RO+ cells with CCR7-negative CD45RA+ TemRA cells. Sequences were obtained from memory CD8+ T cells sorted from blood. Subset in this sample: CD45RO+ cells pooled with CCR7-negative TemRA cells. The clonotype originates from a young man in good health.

The CDR3 sequence: CASSYPGGRETQYF. The CDR3 coding sequence is TGTGCCAGCAGTTACCCGGGGGGCCGGGAGACCCAGTACTTC. The chain couples TRBV6-6 to TRBJ2-5; D is possibly TRBD2 (7 bases). The CDR3 spans 14 residues. V shed 2 bases and J shed 5 bases, with 12 bases lying between them. CDR1 and CDR2 (germline): MNHNY, SVGAGI (reference sequence).